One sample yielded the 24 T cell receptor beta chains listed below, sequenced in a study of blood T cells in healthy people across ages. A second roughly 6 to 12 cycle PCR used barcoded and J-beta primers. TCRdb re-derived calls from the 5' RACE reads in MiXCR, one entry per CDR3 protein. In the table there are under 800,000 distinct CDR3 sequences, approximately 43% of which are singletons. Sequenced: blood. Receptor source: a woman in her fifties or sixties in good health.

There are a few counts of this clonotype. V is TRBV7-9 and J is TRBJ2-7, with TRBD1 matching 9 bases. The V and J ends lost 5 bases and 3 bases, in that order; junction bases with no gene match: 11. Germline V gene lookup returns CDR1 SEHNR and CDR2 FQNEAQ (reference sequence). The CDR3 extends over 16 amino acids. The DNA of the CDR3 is TGTGCCAGCAGCAGTACAGGGGGCGGCTTTGTCTACGAGCAGTACTTC. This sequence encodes CASSSTGGGFVYEQYF.

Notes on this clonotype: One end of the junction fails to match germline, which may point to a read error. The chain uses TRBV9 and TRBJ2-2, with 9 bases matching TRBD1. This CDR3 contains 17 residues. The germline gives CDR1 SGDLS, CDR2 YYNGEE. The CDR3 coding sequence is TGTGCCAGCAGCGTAGCTACCGGGACAGGGAGGGCCGGGGGGCTGTTTTTT. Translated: CASSVATGTGRAGGLFF.

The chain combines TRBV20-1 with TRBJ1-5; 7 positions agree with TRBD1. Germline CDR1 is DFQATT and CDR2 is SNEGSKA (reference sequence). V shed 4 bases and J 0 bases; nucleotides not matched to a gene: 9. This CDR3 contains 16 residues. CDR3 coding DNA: TGCAGTGCTATCCCCCGGACAGGCATTAGCAATCAGCCCCAGCATTTT. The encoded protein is CSAIPRTGISNQPQHF.

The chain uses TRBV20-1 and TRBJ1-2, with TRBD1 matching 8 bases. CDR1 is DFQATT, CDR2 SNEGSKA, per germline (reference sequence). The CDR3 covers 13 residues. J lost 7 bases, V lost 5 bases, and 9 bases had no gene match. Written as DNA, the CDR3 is TGCAGTGCTGTAGAAGGCAGGGGGCCTGGCTACACCTTC. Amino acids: CSAVEGRGPGYTF.

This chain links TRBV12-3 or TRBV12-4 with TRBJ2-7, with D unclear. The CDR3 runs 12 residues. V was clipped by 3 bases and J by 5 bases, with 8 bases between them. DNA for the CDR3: TGTGCCAGCAGTTTGAGACCCGACGAGCAGTACTTC. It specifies CASSLRPDEQYF.

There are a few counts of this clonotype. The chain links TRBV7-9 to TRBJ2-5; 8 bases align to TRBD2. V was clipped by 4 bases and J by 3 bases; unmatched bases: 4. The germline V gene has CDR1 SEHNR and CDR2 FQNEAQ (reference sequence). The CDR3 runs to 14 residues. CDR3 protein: CASSWIAGKETQYF. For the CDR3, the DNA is TGTGCCAGCAGCTGGATAGCGGGAAAAGAGACCCAGTACTTC. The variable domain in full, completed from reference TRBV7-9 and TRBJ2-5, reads DTGVSQNPRHKITKRGQNVTFRCDPISEHNRLYWYRQTLGQGPEFLTYFQNEAQLEKSRLLSDRFSAERPKGSFSTLEIQRTEQGDSAMYLCASSWIAGKETQYFGPGTRLLVL.

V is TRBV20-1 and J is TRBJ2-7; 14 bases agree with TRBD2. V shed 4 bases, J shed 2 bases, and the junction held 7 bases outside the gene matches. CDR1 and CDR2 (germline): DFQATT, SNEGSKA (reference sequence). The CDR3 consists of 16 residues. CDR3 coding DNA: TGCAGTGCTATCGGGACTAGCGGGAGTGAGGCCTACGAGCAGTACTTC. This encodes CSAIGTSGSEAYEQYF.

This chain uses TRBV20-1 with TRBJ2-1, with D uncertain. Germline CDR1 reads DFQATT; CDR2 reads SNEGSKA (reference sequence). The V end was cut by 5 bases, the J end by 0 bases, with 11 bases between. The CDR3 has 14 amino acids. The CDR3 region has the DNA TGCAGTGCTCCCCGGGTCGGCTCCTACAATGAGCAGTTCTTC. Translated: CSAPRVGSYNEQFF.

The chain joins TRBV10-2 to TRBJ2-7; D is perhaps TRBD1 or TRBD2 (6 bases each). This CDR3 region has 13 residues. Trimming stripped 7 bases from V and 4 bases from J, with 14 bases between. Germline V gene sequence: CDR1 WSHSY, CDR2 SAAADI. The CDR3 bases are TGCGCCAGCACGGGGGCTCCCCCGTACGAGCAGTACTTC. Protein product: CASTGAPPYEQYF.

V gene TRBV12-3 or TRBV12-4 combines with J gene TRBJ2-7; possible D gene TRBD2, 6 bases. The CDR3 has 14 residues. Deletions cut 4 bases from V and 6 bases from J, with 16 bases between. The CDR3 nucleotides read TGTGCCAGCAGTTCTCGGTGGAGGGGCGTCGAGCAGTACTTC. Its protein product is CASSSRWRGVEQYF.

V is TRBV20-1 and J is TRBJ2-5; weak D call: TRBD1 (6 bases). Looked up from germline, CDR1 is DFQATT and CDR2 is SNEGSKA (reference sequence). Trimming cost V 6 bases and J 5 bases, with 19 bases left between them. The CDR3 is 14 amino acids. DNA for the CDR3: TGCAGTGCGACCGCGGACAGTTTTTCCGAGACCCAGTACTTC. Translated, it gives CSATADSFSETQYF.

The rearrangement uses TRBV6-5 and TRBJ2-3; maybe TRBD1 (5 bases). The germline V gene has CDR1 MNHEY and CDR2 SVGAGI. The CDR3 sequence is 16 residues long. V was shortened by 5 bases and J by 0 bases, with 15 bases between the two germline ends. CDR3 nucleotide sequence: TGTGCCAGCAGTGCCTCGACAGTAACTAGCACAGATACGCAGTATTTT. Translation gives CASSASTVTSTDTQYF.

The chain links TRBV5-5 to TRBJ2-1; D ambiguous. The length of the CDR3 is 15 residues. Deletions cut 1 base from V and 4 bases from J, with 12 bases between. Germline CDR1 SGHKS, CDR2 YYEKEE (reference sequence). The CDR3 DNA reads TGTGCCAGCAGCTTGTTTCGCCAGGTATACAATGAGCAGTTCTTC. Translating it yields CASSLFRQVYNEQFF.

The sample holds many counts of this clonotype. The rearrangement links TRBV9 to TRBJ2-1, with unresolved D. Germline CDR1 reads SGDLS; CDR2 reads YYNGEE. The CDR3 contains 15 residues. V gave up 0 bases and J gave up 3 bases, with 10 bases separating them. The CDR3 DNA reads TGTGCCAGCAGCGTAGGTGGGTTGGGCTACAATGAGCAGTTCTTC. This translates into CASSVGGLGYNEQFF. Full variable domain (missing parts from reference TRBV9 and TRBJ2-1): DSGVTQTPKHLITATGQRVTLRCSPRSGDLSVYWYQQSLDQGLQFLIQYYNGEERAKGNILERFSAQQFPDLHSELNLSSLELGDSALYFCASSVGGLGYNEQFFGPGTRLTVL.

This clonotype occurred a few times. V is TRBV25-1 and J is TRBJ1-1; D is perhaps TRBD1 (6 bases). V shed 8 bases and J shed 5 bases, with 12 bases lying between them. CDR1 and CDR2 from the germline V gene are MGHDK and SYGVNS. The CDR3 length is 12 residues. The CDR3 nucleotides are TGTGCCAGCCAGCAGGGGAGGACTGAAGCTTTCTTT. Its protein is CASQQGRTEAFF. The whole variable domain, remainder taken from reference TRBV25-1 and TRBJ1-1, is EADIYQTPRYLVIGTGKKITLECSQTMGHDKMYWYQQDPGMELHLIHYSYGVNSTEKGDLSSESTVSRIRTEHFPLTLESARPSHTSQYLCASQQGRTEAFFGQGTRLTVV.

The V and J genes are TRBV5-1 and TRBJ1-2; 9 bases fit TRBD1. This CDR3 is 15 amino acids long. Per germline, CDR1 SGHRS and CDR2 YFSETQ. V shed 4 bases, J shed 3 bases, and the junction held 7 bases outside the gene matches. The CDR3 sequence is CASSPGQGMDYGYTF. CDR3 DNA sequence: TGCGCCAGCAGCCCGGGACAGGGTATGGACTATGGCTACACCTTC.

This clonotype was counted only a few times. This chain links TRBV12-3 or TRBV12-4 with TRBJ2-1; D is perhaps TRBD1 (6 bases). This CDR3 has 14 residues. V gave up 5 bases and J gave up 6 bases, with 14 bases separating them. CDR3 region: CASSPQGGPNEQFF. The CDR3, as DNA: TGTGCCAGCAGTCCTCAAGGGGGACCCAATGAGCAGTTCTTC.

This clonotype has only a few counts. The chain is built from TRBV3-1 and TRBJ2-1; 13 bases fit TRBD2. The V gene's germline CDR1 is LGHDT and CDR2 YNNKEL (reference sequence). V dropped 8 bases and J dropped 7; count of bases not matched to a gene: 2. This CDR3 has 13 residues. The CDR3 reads CASGTSGNNEQFF. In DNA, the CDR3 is TGTGCCAGCGGGACTAGCGGGAATAATGAGCAGTTCTTC.

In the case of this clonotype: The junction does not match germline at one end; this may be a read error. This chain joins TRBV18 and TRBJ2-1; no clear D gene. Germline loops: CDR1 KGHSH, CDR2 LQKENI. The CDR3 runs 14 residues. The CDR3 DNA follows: TGTGCCAGCTCACGTGCTCAGTCCTACAATGAGCAGTTCTTT. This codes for CASSRAQSYNEQFF.

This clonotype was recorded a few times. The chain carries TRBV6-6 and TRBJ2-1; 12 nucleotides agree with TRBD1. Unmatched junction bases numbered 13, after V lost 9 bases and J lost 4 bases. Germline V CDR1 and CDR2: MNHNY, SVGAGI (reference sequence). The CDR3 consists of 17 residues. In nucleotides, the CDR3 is TGTGCCAGTCGGACGGGACAGGGGGCTATGGGGTACAATGAGCAGTTCTTC. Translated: CASRTGQGAMGYNEQFF.

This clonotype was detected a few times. CDR3 loop: CASSPLSLQTSYEQYF. CDR3 sequence (DNA): TGTGCCAGCTCACCACTTAGTTTACAGACATCTTACGAGCAGTACTTC. The V and J genes are TRBV18 and TRBJ2-7; D uncertain. V lost 1 base, J lost 4 bases, and 17 bases lay in between. Germline V gene lookup returns CDR1 KGHSH and CDR2 LQKENI. CDR3 length: 16 residues.

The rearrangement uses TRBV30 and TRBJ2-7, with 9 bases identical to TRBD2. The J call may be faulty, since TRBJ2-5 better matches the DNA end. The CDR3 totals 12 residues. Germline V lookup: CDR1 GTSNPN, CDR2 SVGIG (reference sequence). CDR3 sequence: CACPAGGETQYF. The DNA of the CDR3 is TGTGCCTGTCCAGCGGGGGGTGAGACCCAGTACTTC.

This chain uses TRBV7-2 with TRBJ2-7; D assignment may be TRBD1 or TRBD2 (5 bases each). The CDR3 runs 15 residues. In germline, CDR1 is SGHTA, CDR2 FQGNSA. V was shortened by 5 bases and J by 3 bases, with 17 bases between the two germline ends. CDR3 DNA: TGTGCCAGCAGCCCGGGTGGGGGATCCTTCTACGAGCAGTACTTC. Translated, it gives CASSPGGGSFYEQYF.

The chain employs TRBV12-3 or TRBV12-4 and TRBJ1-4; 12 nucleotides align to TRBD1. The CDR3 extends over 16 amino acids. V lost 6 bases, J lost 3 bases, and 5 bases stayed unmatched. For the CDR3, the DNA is TGTGCCAGCAGGGGACAGGGGGCGCTTCCTAATGAAAAACTGTTTTTT. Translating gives CASRGQGALPNEKLFF.